One and the same sample provided the 7 T cell receptor beta chains below, sequenced in a study of blood T cell repertoires in COVID-19. Here immunoSEQ multiplex PCR was the method, and the copy in TCRdb shows in-frame clones only, minus some. The sample records about 130,000 clones, around four fifths being singletons. The sample was peripheral blood. The origin of the receptors is a man in his fifties or sixties with acute or convalescent COVID-19.

V and J are TRBV6-5 and TRBJ1-6, with 8 bases lining up with TRBD1. This CDR3 is built from 14 residues. Germline CDR1 and CDR2: MNHEY and SVGAGI. With V trimmed by 6 bases and J by 11 bases, 9 bases remained unmatched. In DNA, the CDR3 is TGTGCCAGCAGGAGGACAGGGCCCATGCCACCCCTCCACTTT. Its protein is CASRRTGPMPPLHF.

CDR3 region: CASSLGEGRNQPQHF. The CDR3, as DNA: TGTGCCAGCAGCTTAGGGGAGGGACGCAATCAGCCCCAGCATTTT. The gene calls are TRBV7-9 and TRBJ1-5; D is possibly TRBD1 (5 bases). The germline CDR1 and CDR2 sequences are SEHNR and FQNEAQ (reference sequence). The CDR3 contains 15 residues. V lost 1 base and J lost 2, with 9 bases in between.

This chain connects TRBV5-5 to TRBJ1-1; 9 bases align to TRBD1. Germline-derived CDR1 and CDR2 are SGHKS and YYEKEE (reference sequence). V shed 4 bases and J 8 bases; nucleotides not matched to a gene: 9. This CDR3 has 14 amino acids. The CDR3 region has the DNA TGTGCCAGCAGCCAACAGGGGGCTATGACCGAAGCTTTCTTT. This sequence encodes CASSQQGAMTEAFF. The full variable domain, completed using reference TRBV5-5 and TRBJ1-1, is DAGVTQSPTHLIKTRGQQVTLRCSPISGHKSVSWYQQVLGQGPQFIFQYYEKEERGRGNFPDRFSARQFPNYSSELNVNALLLGDSALYLCASSQQGAMTEAFFGQGTRLTVV.

The chain carries TRBV11-2 and TRBJ2-6; no definite D call. The CDR3 sequence is 12 residues long. Looked up from germline, CDR1 is SGHAT and CDR2 is FQNNGV. Trimming pared 7 bases from V and 4 bases from J, leaving 5 bases between. This CDR3 is CASILGANVLTF. The CDR3 region has the DNA TGTGCCAGCATACTCGGGGCCAACGTCCTGACTTTC.

This rearrangement joins TRBV6-5 to TRBJ1-1; TRBD1 might be the D (6 bases). The CDR3 totals 14 residues. Trimming pared 0 bases from V and 8 bases from J, leaving 13 bases between. Germline lookup yields CDR1 MNHEY and CDR2 SVGAGI. DNA of the CDR3: TGTGCCAGCAGTTACTCCCCCGGGACAAAAGAAGCTTTCTTT. This codes for CASSYSPGTKEAFF.

CDR3 DNA sequence: TGCAGCGTTGAAGCGACAGGGACGACACCCTTTAACTATGGCTACACCTTC. It codes for CSVEATGTTPFNYGYTF. V gene TRBV29-1 combines with J gene TRBJ1-2, with 7 bases matching TRBD1. V shed 1 base and J 1 base; nucleotides not matched to a gene: 12. Germline CDR1 and CDR2: SQVTM and ANQGSEA. This CDR3 has 17 amino acids.

This clone came up once. The chain joins TRBV23-1 to TRBJ1-5, with D perhaps TRBD1 (5 bases). TRBV23-1 has ORF status, its function being uncertain. The CDR3 loop spans 14 amino acids. V gave up 6 bases and J gave up 3 bases, with 12 bases separating them. The CDR3 bases are TGCGCCAGCAGCCGCCCCAGGGACAATCAGCCCCAGCATTTT. It encodes CASSRPRDNQPQHF.